This T cell receptor (beta chain) was recorded in a study of early T cells in non-severe SARS-CoV-2 infection. Attachment of unique molecular identifiers was made to individual cDNA molecules. TCRdb ran MiXCR on the 5' RACE reads and lists one entry per CDR3 protein. Of 60,000 or so distinct CDR3 sequences listed, 10% to 15% are singletons. The trim removed 6 bases at V and 5 bases at J, leaving 4 bases unmatched. Germline CDR1 is MNHNS and CDR2 is SASEGT. The CDR3 is made up of 14 amino acids. This clonotype originated in an adult who was a healthcare worker with PCR-confirmed SARS-CoV-2 infection or an uninfected control (not recorded which). V gene TRBV6-1 combines with J gene TRBJ1-6; 7 bases are a match to TRBD1. The sample here was whole blood, taken at baseline. CDR3 sequence (DNA): TGTGCCAGCAGGGACAGGCCCAATAATTCACCCCTCCACTTT. Residues: CASRDRPNNSPLHF.